This T cell receptor beta chain was captured in a study of cytomegalovirus exposure and HLA in healthy donors. Measured with immunoSEQ multiplex PCR; TCRdb has only the in-frame clones, and not every one. The data hold roughly 63,000 clones, with roughly nine tenths observed a single time. This TCR came from a woman between 18 and 29 years old in good health and CMV-seronegative. Sequenced input: PBMCs.

CDR3 region: CASSRQKTGTRSAEQFF. As DNA, the CDR3 is TGTGCCAGCAGCAGACAGAAGACCGGGACTAGATCGGCTGAGCAGTTCTTC. The V call is TRBV7-9, the J call TRBJ2-1, with TRBD2 matching 8 bases. Unmatched junction bases numbered 18, after V lost 5 bases and J lost 9 bases. The CDR3 is made up of 17 amino acids. Germline-derived CDR1 and CDR2 are SEHNR and FQNEAQ (reference sequence).